These 21 T cell receptor beta chains share one sample of origin, sequenced in a study of cytomegalovirus exposure and HLA in healthy donors. Vbeta (60) and Jbeta (13) primers were used in the PCR. The method was immunoSEQ multiplex PCR; TCRdb's version includes in-frame clones alone and lacks a portion of them. The data show over 150,000 clones, with almost 80% seen just once and 1.3% held by the top ten. Sequencing used PBMCs. These receptor sequences come from a woman aged 45-59 years in good health and CMV-seronegative.

This chain connects TRBV6-6 to TRBJ1-6; D is undetermined. Looked up from germline, CDR1 is MNHNY and CDR2 is SVGAGI (reference sequence). V shed 7 bases and J shed 4 bases, with 14 bases lying between them. The CDR3 loop spans 15 amino acids. CDR3 nucleotides: TGTGCCAGCAAGCATGGAACAGAGTATAATTCACCCCTCCACTTT. Its translation: CASKHGTEYNSPLHF.

This chain joins TRBV6-6 and TRBJ2-7, with 9 nucleotides matching TRBD1. In germline, CDR1 is MNHNY, CDR2 SVGAGI (reference sequence). This CDR3 contains 15 residues. V was pared by 2 bases and J by 4 bases, with 6 bases of the junction left unmatched. CDR3: CASSYPGQGEYEQYF. The DNA of the CDR3 is TGTGCCAGCAGTTACCCGGGACAGGGAGAATACGAGCAGTACTTC.

J is TRBJ2-1 and V is TRBV2, with a weak D call TRBD2 (5 bases). The CDR3 totals 14 residues. Germline values: CDR1 SNHLY, CDR2 FYNNEI. V was trimmed by 7 bases and J by 3 bases, leaving 13 bases between them. The CDR3 DNA follows: TGTGCCAGCACCCCATCCCGGGACTACAATGAGCAGTTCTTC. This sequence encodes CASTPSRDYNEQFF.

The J gene is TRBJ2-7, the V gene TRBV27; D possibly corresponds to TRBD2 (7 bases). The ends were cut back, 4 bases at V and 2 bases at J, with 18 bases in the middle. This CDR3 is built from 16 residues. Germline V gene sequence: CDR1 MNHEY, CDR2 SMNVEV (reference sequence). The CDR3 DNA is TGTGCCAGCAGTTCCCCGGGGAGGGGGGGAACCTACGAGCAGTACTTC. Protein product: CASSSPGRGGTYEQYF.

J is TRBJ2-7 and V is TRBV7-2; tentative D call: TRBD2 (5 bases). Germline V gene data show CDR1 as SGHTA and CDR2 as FQGNSA. The V end was cut by 5 bases, the J end by 5 bases, with 13 bases between. The CDR3 runs 13 residues. This CDR3 is CASSPNWGDEQYF. CDR3 bases: TGTGCCAGCAGCCCCAACTGGGGAGACGAGCAGTACTTC.

A note on this clone: A junction boundary mismatches the germline segment, possibly from a read error. The chain combines TRBV5-6 with TRBJ1-6; D is uncertain. The CDR3 extends over 12 amino acids. CDR1 is SGHDT, CDR2 YYEEEE, per germline. The CDR3 DNA reads as TGTGCCAGCAGCTTGTATAATTCCCCCCTCCACTTT. Translating it yields CASSLYNSPLHF.

The chain is built from TRBV7-9 and TRBJ1-1, with 10 nucleotides matching TRBD1. Germline V gene sequence: CDR1 SEHNR, CDR2 FQNEAQ (reference sequence). This CDR3 region has 14 residues. Unmatched junction bases numbered 1, after V lost 1 base and J lost 5 bases. CDR3 loop: CASSLVGQGTEAFF. CDR3 bases: TGTGCCAGCAGCTTAGTGGGACAGGGGACTGAAGCTTTCTTT.

This rearrangement joins TRBV18 to TRBJ2-3; 8 bases fit TRBD2. The ends lost 6 bases at V and 0 bases at J; junction bases unmatched: 11. This CDR3 has 17 residues. Germline-derived CDR1 and CDR2 are KGHSH and LQKENI. In DNA form, the CDR3 reads TGTGCCAGCTCTCGTCGAAGAGCGGGAGAAAGCACAGATACGCAGTATTTT. Its protein is CASSRRRAGESTDTQYF. The variable domain in full, completed from reference TRBV18 and TRBJ2-3, reads NAGVMQNPRHLVRRRGQEARLRCSPMKGHSHVYWYRQLPEEGLKFMVYLQKENIIDESGMPKERFSAEFPKEGPSILRIQQVVRGDSAAYFCASSRRRAGESTDTQYFGPGTRLTVL.

This clone appeared once. The chain carries TRBV6-1 and TRBJ1-1, with TRBD1 as a possible D gene (6 bases). CDR1 and CDR2 from the germline V gene are MNHNS and SASEGT. There are 14 residues in the CDR3. Trimming shortened V by 2 bases and J by 5 bases, and 12 bases separated the two germline ends. In DNA form, the CDR3 reads TGTGCCAGCAGTGAATACAGGGCATGGACTGAAGCTTTCTTT. Its protein is CASSEYRAWTEAFF.

The chain has TRBV5-1 and TRBJ2-3; D is unresolved. Trimming removed 6 bases from V and 5 bases from J, with 19 bases in between. CDR1 and CDR2 (germline): SGHRS, YFSETQ. There are 15 residues in the CDR3. CDR3 DNA: TGCGCCAGCAACCCAAACCCGACTCCGTTAGATACGCAGTATTTT. Its protein is CASNPNPTPLDTQYF.

This chain connects TRBV28 to TRBJ1-2; TRBD1 matches at 7 bases. The CDR3 contains 11 residues. J lost 14 bases, V lost 5 bases, and 8 bases had no gene match. The germline V gene encodes CDR1 MDHEN and CDR2 SYDVKM. As DNA, the CDR3 is TGTGCCAGCAGTCCGGCGGGACAGCAAACCTTC. It translates to CASSPAGQQTF.

The sample holds a few counts of this clone. The chain carries TRBV18 and TRBJ2-7, with 11 positions matching TRBD1. Germline CDR1 and CDR2: KGHSH and LQKENI. The V segment lost 4 bases and the J segment 7 bases; nucleotides outside the gene matches: 9. This CDR3 contains 15 residues. CDR3 sequence: CASSRGQGAWGEQYF. In DNA, the CDR3 is TGTGCCAGCTCACGCGGACAGGGGGCTTGGGGGGAGCAGTACTTC.

The chain couples TRBV5-1 to TRBJ2-1; D possibly corresponds to TRBD1 (5 bases). The CDR3 is 16 residues long. Trimming stripped 5 bases from V and 5 bases from J, with 20 bases between. In germline, CDR1 is SGHRS, CDR2 YFSETQ. Here the CDR3 reads CASSELPQGSDNEQFF. The CDR3 nucleotides read TGCGCCAGCAGTGAGTTACCCCAGGGATCGGACAATGAGCAGTTCTTC. Full variable domain (rest looked up from reference TRBV5-1 and TRBJ2-1): KAGVTQTPRYLIKTRGQQVTLSCSPISGHRSVSWYQQTPGQGLQFLFEYFSETQRNKGNFPGRFSGRQFSNSRSEMNVSTLELGDSALYLCASSELPQGSDNEQFFGPGTRLTVL.

The V gene is TRBV7-2, the J gene TRBJ2-7; D ambiguous. From germline, CDR1 is SGHTA and CDR2 FQGNSA. Trimming took 4 bases from V and 0 from J, leaving 4 bases between them. This CDR3 contains 12 residues. The CDR3, as DNA: TGTACCAGCAGCTCTAGCTCCTACGAGCAGTACTTC. This translates into CTSSSSSYEQYF. Combining the CDR3 with reference TRBV7-2 and TRBJ2-7 gives the whole variable domain GAGVSQSPSNKVTEKGKDVELRCDPISGHTALYWYRQSLGQGLEFLIYFQGNSAPDKSGLPSDRFSAERTGGSVSTLTIQRTQQEDSAVYLCTSSSSSYEQYFGPGTRLTVT.

The rearrangement uses TRBV5-3 and TRBJ2-7; TRBD1 matches 7 bases. TRBV5-3 counts as an open reading frame of uncertain function. V lost 2 bases and J lost 1; bases outside the gene matches: 6. The CDR3 loop spans 15 amino acids. CDR3 sequence: CARSLGTAFSYEQYF. CDR3 DNA: TGTGCCAGAAGCTTAGGGACAGCTTTTTCCTACGAGCAGTACTTC.

This clone showed up just a few times. The chain employs TRBV11-2 and TRBJ1-2; TRBD1 agrees at 8 bases. The CDR3 is 16 residues long. Germline lookup yields CDR1 SGHAT and CDR2 FQNNGV. Trimming removed 6 bases from V and 0 bases from J; junction bases left unmatched: 9. The CDR3 loop is CASSRRDRRTNYGYTF. CDR3 sequence (DNA): TGTGCCAGCAGTCGACGGGACAGGAGGACTAACTATGGCTACACCTTC.

The genes are TRBV11-2 and TRBJ2-7; the match to TRBD1 covers 11 bases. With V trimmed by 1 base and J by 6 bases, 2 bases remained unmatched. Germline assignment: CDR1 SGHAT and CDR2 FQNNGV. This CDR3 is 14 amino acids long. CDR3 sequence: CASSLGTGGLEQYF. CDR3 DNA: TGTGCCAGCAGCTTAGGGACAGGGGGCCTCGAGCAGTACTTC.

In its sample, this clone was seen a few times. The chain links TRBV2 to TRBJ1-5, with 9 bases that match TRBD1. This CDR3 region has 13 residues. Germline assignment: CDR1 SNHLY and CDR2 FYNNEI. V was clipped by 8 bases and J by 4 bases; unmatched bases: 3. The CDR3 bases are TGTGCCAGCGGGACAGGGTGGAATCAGCCCCAGCATTTT. This translates into CASGTGWNQPQHF.

This clone occurred once. J is TRBJ1-3 and V is TRBV30; 8 bases align to TRBD1. CDR1 and CDR2 (germline): GTSNPN, SVGIG (reference sequence). This CDR3 spans 15 amino acids. With 5 bases clipped from V and 2 bases from J, the junction kept 8 bases outside the gene matches. This CDR3 is CAWGGKQGAGNTIYF. Here the CDR3 DNA reads TGTGCCTGGGGGGGGAAACAGGGGGCTGGAAACACCATATATTTT.

The chain couples TRBV5-4 to TRBJ2-7; TRBD1 might be the D (5 bases). Germline assignment: CDR1 SGHNT and CDR2 YYREEE (reference sequence). The V end lost 0 bases, the J end lost 2 bases, and 15 bases lay between the germline ends. The CDR3 has 16 amino acids. In nucleotides, the CDR3 is TGTGCCAGCAGCTTGGATCCAGGGAATGCAGCCTACGAGCAGTACTTC. This gives the protein CASSLDPGNAAYEQYF.

The chain couples TRBV7-9 to TRBJ2-7; 8 bases are a match to TRBD2. Germline lookup yields CDR1 SEHNR and CDR2 FQNEAQ (reference sequence). The CDR3 sequence is 14 residues long. Trimming took 5 bases from V and 3 from J; bases not matched to a gene: 6. The chain's CDR3 is CASSRSGGDYEQYF. The CDR3 region has the DNA TGTGCCAGCAGCAGAAGCGGGGGAGACTACGAGCAGTACTTC.